This is a list of T cell receptor beta chains from one sample in a study of blood T cell repertoires in COVID-19. Some clones are missing from TCRdb's copy, which holds only in-frame ones; the method was immunoSEQ multiplex PCR. The data contain about 260,000 clones, more than 85% of them singletons. The specimen sequenced was peripheral blood. The source of these receptors is a person aged 18 to 30 with COVID-19, enrolled during active disease. The CDR3 runs from the conserved cysteine through the conserved F or W. Each record gives: J gene, D gene, V gene, clone size, CDR3 protein, CDR3 DNA. A D gene is named only where the DNA matches it firmly. Size values are once, few and many counts, or a class for expanded clones, and some rows have none.

TRBJ1-4 | . | TRBV5-6 | . | CASSFGTNEKLFF | TGTGCCAGCAGCTTCGGTACTAATGAAAAACTGTTTTTT
TRBJ2-5 | TRBD1 | TRBV5-1 | . | CASSLETGGRQETQYF | TGCGCCAGCAGCTTGGAGACAGGGGGAAGGCAAGAGACCCAGTACTTC
TRBJ2-4 | TRBD1 | TRBV11-2 | . | CASSLSGTVNIQYF | TGTGCCAGCAGCTTGTCCGGGACAGTAAACATTCAGTACTTC
TRBJ2-3 | TRBD1 | TRBV19 | . | CASSIGDSSTDTQYF | TGTGCCAGTAGTATCGGGGACAGTAGCACAGATACGCAGTATTTT
TRBJ2-1 | . | TRBV11-1 | . | CASSRNRDSYNEQFF | TGTGCCAGCAGTCGCAACAGGGACTCCTACAATGAGCAGTTCTTC
TRBJ2-5 | . | TRBV11-2 | . | CASSLGAHWMETQYF | TGTGCCAGCAGCTTAGGAGCGCATTGGATGGAGACCCAGTACTTC
TRBJ2-7 | TRBD2 | TRBV2 | . | CASSEEREFLQYF | TGTGCCAGCAGTGAAGAGCGGGAATTCTTGCAGTACTTC
TRBJ1-1 | TRBD1 | TRBV5-6 | once | CASSLGRGPEAFF | TGTGCCAGCAGCTTAGGCAGGGGGCCTGAAGCTTTCTTT
TRBJ2-1 | TRBD2 | TRBV5-1 | . | CASSFGGSYNEQFF | TGCGCCAGCAGCTTCGGGGGGTCCTACAATGAGCAGTTCTTC
TRBJ2-2 | . | TRBV9 | . | CASSVASGTGELFF | TGTGCCAGCAGCGTAGCGTCGGGGACCGGGGAGCTGTTTTTT
TRBJ1-1 | . | TRBV5-6 | . | CASTQLKGAGANTEAFF | TGTGCCAGCACCCAACTAAAAGGCGCGGGAGCTAACACTGAAGCTTTCTTT
TRBJ1-1 | TRBD1 | TRBV25-1 | . | CASSEWGTGLNTEAFF | TGTGCCAGCAGTGAATGGGGGACAGGGCTGAACACTGAAGCTTTCTTT
TRBJ1-2 | . | TRBV5-1 | . | CASSLGQPQSNYGYTF | TGCGCCAGCAGCTTGGGACAGCCCCAATCTAACTATGGCTACACCTTC
TRBJ2-7 | TRBD1 | TRBV6-2/TRBV6-3 | . | CASSYFIRQGTSYEQYF | TGTGCCAGCAGTTACTTCATCAGACAGGGTACCTCCTACGAGCAGTACTTC
TRBJ2-3 | . | TRBV25-1 | . | CASRVPSTDTQYF | TGTGCCAGCCGGGTTCCTAGCACAGATACGCAGTATTTT
TRBJ2-7 | TRBD1 | TRBV5-8 | . | CASSLWGTGYYEQYF | TGTGCCAGCAGCCTGTGGGGGACAGGGTACTACGAGCAGTACTTC
TRBJ1-4 | . | TRBV6-5 | few | CASRRAGRGEKLFF | TGTGCCAGCAGGAGGGCCGGGAGAGGAGAAAAACTGTTTTTT
TRBJ2-7 | TRBD2 | TRBV7-2 | . | CASSREVSSYEQYF | TGTGCCAGCAGTCGGGAGGTCAGCTCCTACGAGCAGTACTTC
TRBJ2-3 | . | TRBV6-1 | . | CASSEPGQRGDTQYF | TGTGCCAGCAGTGAACCAGGACAGCGGGGAGATACGCAGTATTTT
TRBJ2-2 | TRBD2 | TRBV7-3 | . | CASSAPSGGELFF | TGTGCCAGCAGCGCACCTAGCGGCGGGGAGCTGTTTTTT
TRBJ2-3 | TRBD2 | TRBV2 | . | CAGVGLAGVADTQYF | TGTGCCGGGGTAGGACTAGCGGGAGTCGCAGATACGCAGTATTTT
TRBJ1-1 | . | TRBV29-1 | . | CSGGFENTEAFF | TGCAGCGGAGGGTTCGAGAACACTGAAGCTTTCTTT
TRBJ2-2 | TRBD2 | TRBV7-2 | . | CASSVSGLAAHPNTGELFF | TGTGCCAGCAGCGTATCCGGACTAGCGGCCCACCCGAACACCGGGGAGCTGTTTTTT
TRBJ2-1 | TRBD2 | TRBV7-2 | . | CASSFPNRLAEAYNEQFF | TGTGCCAGCAGCTTTCCGAATCGACTAGCGGAGGCTTACAATGAGCAGTTCTTC
TRBJ2-2 | . | TRBV3-1/TRBV3-2 | . | CASSQLSTPPGELFF | TGTGCCAGCAGCCAACTCTCGACTCCTCCCGGGGAGCTGTTTTTT
TRBJ1-6 | TRBD1 | TRBV2 | . | CASQTGRGDSPLHF | TGTGCCAGCCAGACAGGGAGAGGCGATTCACCCCTCCACTTT
TRBJ2-7 | TRBD1 | TRBV29-1 | . | CSGRDSSYEQYF | TGCAGCGGCCGGGACAGCTCCTACGAGCAGTACTTC
TRBJ2-7 | TRBD1 | TRBV7-9 | . | CASSFGGGTGGYEQYF | TGTGCCAGCAGCTTCGGGGGCGGGACAGGGGGCTACGAGCAGTACTTC
TRBJ2-3 | TRBD2 | TRBV6-5 | . | CASSPAGLLTDTQYF | TGTGCCAGCAGTCCCGCGGGACTACTCACAGATACGCAGTATTTT
TRBJ1-3 | . | TRBV7-9 | . | CASSIAGTMGNTIYF | TGTGCCAGCAGCATCGCCGGGACAATGGGAAACACCATATATTTT
TRBJ2-2 | . | TRBV9 | once | CASSVEGTNTGELFF | TGTGCCAGCAGCGTCGAGGGAACGAACACCGGGGAGCTGTTTTTT
TRBJ2-3 | TRBD1 | TRBV25-1 | . | CASSERDRDSTDTQYF | TGTGCCAGCAGTGAAAGGGACAGGGACTCCACAGATACGCAGTATTTT